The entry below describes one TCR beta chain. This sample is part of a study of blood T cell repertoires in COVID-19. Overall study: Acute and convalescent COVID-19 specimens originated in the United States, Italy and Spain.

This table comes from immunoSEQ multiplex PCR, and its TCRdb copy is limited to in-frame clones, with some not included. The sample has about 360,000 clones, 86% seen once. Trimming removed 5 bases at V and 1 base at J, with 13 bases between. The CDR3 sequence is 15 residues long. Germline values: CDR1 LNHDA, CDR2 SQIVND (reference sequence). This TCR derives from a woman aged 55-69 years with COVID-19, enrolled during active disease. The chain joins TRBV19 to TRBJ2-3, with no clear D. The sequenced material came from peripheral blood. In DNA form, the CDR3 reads TGTGCCAGTAGTGGTTACCTAGATGGCACAGATACGCAGTATTTT. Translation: CASSGYLDGTDTQYF. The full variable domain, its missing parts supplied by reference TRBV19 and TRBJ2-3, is DGGITQSPKYLFRKEGQNVTLSCEQNLNHDAMYWYRQDPGQGLRLIYYSQIVNDFQKGDIAEGYSVSREKKESFPLTVTSAQKNPTAFYLCASSGYLDGTDTQYFGPGTRLTVL.